These 12 T cell receptor beta chains were sequenced from one sample in a study of blood T cell repertoires in COVID-19. Sequencing was performed with immunoSEQ multiplex PCR; in TCRdb, only in-frame clones are kept and a portion is missing. The sample has approximately 240,000 clones, about 93% seen once. Sequencing was performed on PBMCs or T cells enriched from blood (not recorded which). The receptors here all came from a woman between 18 and 29 years old who had recovered from COVID-19.

V and J are TRBV4-1 and TRBJ2-1, with 10 nucleotides matching TRBD2. This CDR3 spans 15 amino acids. Trimming took 8 bases from V and 8 from J; bases not matched to a gene: 12. Germline-derived CDR1 and CDR2 are MGHRA and YSYEKL. CDR3 coding DNA: TGCGCCAGCGGCTACGCAACTAGCGGGGTCTATGAGCAGTTCTTC. Protein product: CASGYATSGVYEQFF.

This chain uses TRBV2 with TRBJ2-2; tentatively, D is TRBD1 (6 bases). CDR1 is SNHLY, CDR2 FYNNEI, per germline. V lost 8 bases and J 2 bases, leaving 12 bases between the germline ends. The CDR3 runs to 14 residues. The CDR3 DNA reads TGTGCCAGCGCTGGGGGCTTTAACACCGGGGAGCTGTTTTTT. Protein: CASAGGFNTGELFF.

The V gene is TRBV13, the J gene TRBJ2-7; TRBD1 matches at 7 bases. The V gene end was trimmed by 0 bases and the J gene end by 1 base; junction bases not matched to a gene: 15. The CDR3 loop spans 19 amino acids. Germline CDR1 is PRHDT and CDR2 is FYEKMQ (reference sequence). The CDR3 region is CASSLGLTSFQGESYEQYF. Written as DNA, the CDR3 is TGTGCCAGCAGCTTAGGCCTAACTTCCTTCCAGGGGGAATCCTACGAGCAGTACTTC.

The chain couples TRBV9 to TRBJ1-2, with D unresolved. Germline assignment: CDR1 SGDLS and CDR2 YYNGEE. The V gene lost 0 bases and the J gene lost 0 bases, with 9 bases spanning the gap. The CDR3 loop spans 15 amino acids. The CDR3 DNA sequence: TGTGCCAGCAGCGTAGCCCCCACAGCTAACTATGGCTACACCTTC. Translating it yields CASSVAPTANYGYTF.

The rearrangement links TRBV11-3 to TRBJ2-1, with a tentative D call TRBD2 (5 bases). The V gene's germline CDR1 is SGHNT and CDR2 YENEEA. V was shortened by 1 base and J by 7 bases, with 8 bases between the two germline ends. The CDR3 spans 13 residues. CDR3 amino acids: CASSLVRGNEQFF. Written as DNA, the CDR3 is TGTGCCAGCAGCTTAGTCCGGGGTAATGAGCAGTTCTTC. The complete variable domain, with remaining parts taken from reference TRBV11-3 and TRBJ2-1, reads EAGVVQSPRYKIIEKKQPVAFWCNPISGHNTLYWYLQNLGQGPELLIRYENEEAVDDSQLPKDRFSAERLKGVDSTLKIQPAELGDSAVYLCASSLVRGNEQFFGPGTRLTVL.

This chain uses TRBV28 with TRBJ1-1, with a weak D call TRBD1 (5 bases). There are 19 residues in the CDR3. Trimming removed 6 bases from V and 2 bases from J, with 28 bases in between. The germline V gene encodes CDR1 MDHEN and CDR2 SYDVKM. The CDR3: CASRAIYSDSGTPNTEAFF. The CDR3 coding sequence is TGTGCCAGCAGAGCCATTTATTCAGACAGTGGCACGCCAAACACTGAAGCTTTCTTT.

The V gene is TRBV9, the J gene TRBJ2-3; 8 nucleotides match TRBD2. Unmatched junction bases numbered 5, after V lost 4 bases and J lost 1 base. In germline, CDR1 is SGDLS, CDR2 YYNGEE. The CDR3 runs 15 residues. The CDR3 DNA is TGTGCCAGCAGCACAGAGGGACTAGGCACAGATACGCAGTATTTT. Amino acids: CASSTEGLGTDTQYF.

V usage is TRBV7-9 and J usage is TRBJ1-3; no clear D. Trimming stripped 11 bases from V and 2 bases from J, with 13 bases between. The CDR3 runs 13 residues. Germline V gives CDR1 SEHNR, CDR2 FQNEAQ (reference sequence). CDR3 amino acids: CAVLRTTGNTIYF. DNA for the CDR3: TGTGCCGTTCTCAGAACAACTGGAAACACCATATATTTT. Full variable domain (missing parts from reference TRBV7-9 and TRBJ1-3): DTGVSQNPRHKITKRGQNVTFRCDPISEHNRLYWYRQTLGQGPEFLTYFQNEAQLEKSRLLSDRFSAERPKGSFSTLEIQRTEQGDSAMYLCAVLRTTGNTIYFGEGSWLTVV.

Written as DNA, the CDR3 is TGTGCCAGCAGCTACTATCAATCGGAAAAAGAGACCCAGTACTTC. As protein: CASSYYQSEKETQYF. The chain combines TRBV11-2 with TRBJ2-5; D gene ambiguous. V was trimmed by 4 bases and J by 3 bases, leaving 15 bases between them. Per the germline V gene, CDR1 is SGHAT and CDR2 is FQNNGV. The CDR3 spans 15 residues.

This sequence joins TRBV6-5 and TRBJ1-2, with TRBD1 matching 7 bases. Trimming removed 4 bases from V and 8 bases from J; junction bases left unmatched: 13. The germline CDR1 and CDR2 sequences are MNHEY and SVGAGI. CDR3 length equals 15 residues. CDR3 nucleotides: TGTGCCAGCAGTTTTGTCCCGGGACAGTCTGTGGGCTACACCTTC. Its translation is CASSFVPGQSVGYTF.

This chain uses TRBV6-5 with TRBJ1-1; D remains unclear. Trimming took 6 bases from V and 3 from J, leaving 8 bases between them. There are 12 residues in the CDR3. CDR1 is MNHEY, CDR2 SVGAGI, per germline. CDR3 in amino acids: CASRPYYTEAFF. The CDR3 nucleotides read TGTGCCAGCAGACCTTACTACACTGAAGCTTTCTTT.

DNA of the CDR3: TGCGCCAGCAGCCGGACAGGGGATGGCGGGGAGCTGTTTTTT. Translating gives CASSRTGDGGELFF. The J gene is TRBJ2-2, the V gene TRBV5-1, with TRBD1 matching 9 bases. CDR1 SGHRS and CDR2 YFSETQ come from the germline V gene. The CDR3 totals 14 residues. Unmatched junction bases numbered 5, after V lost 4 bases and J lost 7 bases. The whole variable domain, filled in from reference TRBV5-1 and TRBJ2-2, reads KAGVTQTPRYLIKTRGQQVTLSCSPISGHRSVSWYQQTPGQGLQFLFEYFSETQRNKGNFPGRFSGRQFSNSRSEMNVSTLELGDSALYLCASSRTGDGGELFFGEGSRLTVL.